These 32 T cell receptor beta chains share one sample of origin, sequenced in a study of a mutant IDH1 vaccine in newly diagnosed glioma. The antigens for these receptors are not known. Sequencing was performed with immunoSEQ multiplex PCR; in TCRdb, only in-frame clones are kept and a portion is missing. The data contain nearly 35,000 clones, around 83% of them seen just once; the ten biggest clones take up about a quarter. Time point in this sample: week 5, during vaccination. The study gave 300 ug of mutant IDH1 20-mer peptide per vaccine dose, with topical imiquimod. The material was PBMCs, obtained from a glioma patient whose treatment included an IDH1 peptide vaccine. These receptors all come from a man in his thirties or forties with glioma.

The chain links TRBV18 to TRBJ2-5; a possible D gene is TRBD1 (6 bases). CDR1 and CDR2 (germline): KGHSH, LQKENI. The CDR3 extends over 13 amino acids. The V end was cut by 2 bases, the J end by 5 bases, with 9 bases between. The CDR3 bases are TGTGCCAGCTCACCAGGACAGTTTGAGACCCAGTACTTC. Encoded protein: CASSPGQFETQYF.

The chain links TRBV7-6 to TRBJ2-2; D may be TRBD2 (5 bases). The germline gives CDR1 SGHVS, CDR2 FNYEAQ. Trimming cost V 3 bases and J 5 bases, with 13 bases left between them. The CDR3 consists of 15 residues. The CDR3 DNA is TGTGCCAGCAGCTTCGGCCGGGAAGGAACCGGGGAGCTGTTTTTT. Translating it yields CASSFGREGTGELFF.

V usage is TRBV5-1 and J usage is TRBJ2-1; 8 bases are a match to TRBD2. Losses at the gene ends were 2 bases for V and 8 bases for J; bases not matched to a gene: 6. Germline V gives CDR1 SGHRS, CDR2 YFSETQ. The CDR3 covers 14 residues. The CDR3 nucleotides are TGCGCCAGCAGCTTCCGGGGGGGGATCGATGAGCAGTTCTTC. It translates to CASSFRGGIDEQFF.

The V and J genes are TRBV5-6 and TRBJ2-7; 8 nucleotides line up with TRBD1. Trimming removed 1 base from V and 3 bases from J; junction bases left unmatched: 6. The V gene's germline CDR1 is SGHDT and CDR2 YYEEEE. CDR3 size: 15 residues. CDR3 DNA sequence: TGTGCCAGCAGCTTGCGGACAGGGATAATCTACGAGCAGTACTTC. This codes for CASSLRTGIIYEQYF.

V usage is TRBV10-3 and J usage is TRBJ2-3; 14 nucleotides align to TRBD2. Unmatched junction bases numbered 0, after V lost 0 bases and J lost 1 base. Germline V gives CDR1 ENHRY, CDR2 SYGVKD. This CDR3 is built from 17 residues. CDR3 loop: CAISESTSGRGTDTQYF. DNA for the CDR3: TGTGCCATCAGTGAGTCGACTAGCGGGAGGGGCACAGATACGCAGTATTTT.

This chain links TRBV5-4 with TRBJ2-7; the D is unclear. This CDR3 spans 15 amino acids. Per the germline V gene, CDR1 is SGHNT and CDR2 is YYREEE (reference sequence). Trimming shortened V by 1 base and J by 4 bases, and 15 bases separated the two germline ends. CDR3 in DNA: TGTGCCAGCAGCTTGAACGGTAGAGTACGGTACGAGCAGTACTTC. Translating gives CASSLNGRVRYEQYF.

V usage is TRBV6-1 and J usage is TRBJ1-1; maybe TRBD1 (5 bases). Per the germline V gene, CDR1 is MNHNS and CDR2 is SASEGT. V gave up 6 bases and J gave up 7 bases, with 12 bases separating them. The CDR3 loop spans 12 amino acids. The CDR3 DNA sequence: TGTGCCAGCAGGAGGGGACTTATTGAAGCTTTCTTT. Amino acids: CASRRGLIEAFF.

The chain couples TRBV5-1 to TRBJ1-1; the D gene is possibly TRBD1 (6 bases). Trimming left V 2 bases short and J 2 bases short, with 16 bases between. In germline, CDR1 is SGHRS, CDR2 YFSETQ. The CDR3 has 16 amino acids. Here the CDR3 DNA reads TGCGCCAGCAGCTTTCGTTCCCCGACAGGCAACACTGAAGCTTTCTTT. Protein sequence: CASSFRSPTGNTEAFF.

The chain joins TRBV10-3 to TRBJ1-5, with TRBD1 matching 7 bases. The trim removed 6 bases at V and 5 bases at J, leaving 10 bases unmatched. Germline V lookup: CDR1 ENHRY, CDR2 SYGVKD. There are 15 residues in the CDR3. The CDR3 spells CAIRERQGVDQPQHF. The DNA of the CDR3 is TGTGCCATCAGGGAGAGACAGGGAGTCGATCAGCCCCAGCATTTT.

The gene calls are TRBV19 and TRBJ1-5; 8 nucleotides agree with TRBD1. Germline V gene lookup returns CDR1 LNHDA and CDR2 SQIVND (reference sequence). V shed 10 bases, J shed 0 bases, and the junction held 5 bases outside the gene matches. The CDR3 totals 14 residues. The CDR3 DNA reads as TGTGCCACCAGACAGGGGAATAGCAATCAGCCCCAGCATTTT. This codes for CATRQGNSNQPQHF. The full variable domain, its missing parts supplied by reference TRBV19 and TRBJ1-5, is DGGITQSPKYLFRKEGQNVTLSCEQNLNHDAMYWYRQDPGQGLRLIYYSQIVNDFQKGDIAEGYSVSREKKESFPLTVTSAQKNPTAFYLCATRQGNSNQPQHFGDGTRLSIL.

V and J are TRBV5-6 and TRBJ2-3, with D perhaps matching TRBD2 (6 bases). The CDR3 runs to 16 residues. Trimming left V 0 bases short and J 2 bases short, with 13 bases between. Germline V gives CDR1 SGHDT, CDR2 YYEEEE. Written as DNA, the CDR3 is TGTGCCAGCAGCTTGGAGCAAGCGGGTATCACAGATACGCAGTATTTT. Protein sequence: CASSLEQAGITDTQYF.

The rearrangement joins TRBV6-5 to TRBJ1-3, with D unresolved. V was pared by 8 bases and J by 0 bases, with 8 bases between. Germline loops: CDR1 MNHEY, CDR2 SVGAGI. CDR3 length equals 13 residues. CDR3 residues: CASGRNSGNTIYF. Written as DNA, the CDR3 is TGTGCCAGCGGGCGGAACTCTGGAAACACCATATATTTT.

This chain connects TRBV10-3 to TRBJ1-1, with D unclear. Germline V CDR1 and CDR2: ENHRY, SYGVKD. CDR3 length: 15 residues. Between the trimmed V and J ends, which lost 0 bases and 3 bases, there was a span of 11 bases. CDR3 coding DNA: TGTGCCATCAGTGAGTCGGGAGGGTCGGACACTGAAGCTTTCTTT. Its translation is CAISESGGSDTEAFF.

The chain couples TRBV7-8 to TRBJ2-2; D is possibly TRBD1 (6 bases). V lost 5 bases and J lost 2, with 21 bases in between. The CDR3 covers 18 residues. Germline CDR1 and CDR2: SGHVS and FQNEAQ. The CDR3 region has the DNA TGTGCCAGCAGCCAGACGACAACAGGGACGTCTAACACCGGGGAGCTGTTTTTT. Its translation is CASSQTTTGTSNTGELFF.

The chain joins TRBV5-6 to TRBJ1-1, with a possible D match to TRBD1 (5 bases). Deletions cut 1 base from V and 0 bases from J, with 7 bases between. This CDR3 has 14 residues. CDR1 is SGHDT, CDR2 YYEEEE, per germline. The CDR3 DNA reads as TGTGCCAGCAGCTTGAGGGGATTGAACACTGAAGCTTTCTTT. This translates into CASSLRGLNTEAFF.

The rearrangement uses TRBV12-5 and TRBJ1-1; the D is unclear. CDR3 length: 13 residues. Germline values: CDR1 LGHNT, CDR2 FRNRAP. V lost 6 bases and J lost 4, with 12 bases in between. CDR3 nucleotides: TGTGCTAGTGGATCCGGACGGCTCACTGAAGCTTTCTTT. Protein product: CASGSGRLTEAFF.

The CDR3 is CSVEDRLAGNQETQYF. The DNA of the CDR3 is TGCAGCGTTGAAGACCGGCTAGCGGGGAACCAAGAGACCCAGTACTTC. The chain carries TRBV29-1 and TRBJ2-5, with 9 bases lining up with TRBD2. Germline V gene data show CDR1 as SQVTM and CDR2 as ANQGSEA. V trimming: 0 bases; J trimming: 0 bases; junction bases outside the gene matches: 5. The CDR3 has 16 amino acids.

In DNA, the CDR3 is TGTGCCAGCGGGGGCAGCCTGAACACTGAAGCTTTCTTT. It encodes CASGGSLNTEAFF. The rearrangement joins TRBV27 to TRBJ1-1; D possibly corresponds to TRBD1 (6 bases). V lost 8 bases, J lost 0 bases, and 10 bases lay in between. The CDR3 consists of 13 residues. Germline loops: CDR1 MNHEY, CDR2 SMNVEV (reference sequence).

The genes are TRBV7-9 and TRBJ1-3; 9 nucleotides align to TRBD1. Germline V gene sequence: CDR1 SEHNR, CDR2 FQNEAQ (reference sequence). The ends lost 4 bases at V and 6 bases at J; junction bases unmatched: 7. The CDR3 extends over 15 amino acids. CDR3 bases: TGTGCCAGCAGCTCGGGACAGGGAGCAGCAAACACCATATATTTT. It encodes CASSSGQGAANTIYF. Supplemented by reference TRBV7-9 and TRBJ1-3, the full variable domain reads DTGVSQNPRHKITKRGQNVTFRCDPISEHNRLYWYRQTLGQGPEFLTYFQNEAQLEKSRLLSDRFSAERPKGSFSTLEIQRTEQGDSAMYLCASSSGQGAANTIYFGEGSWLTVV.

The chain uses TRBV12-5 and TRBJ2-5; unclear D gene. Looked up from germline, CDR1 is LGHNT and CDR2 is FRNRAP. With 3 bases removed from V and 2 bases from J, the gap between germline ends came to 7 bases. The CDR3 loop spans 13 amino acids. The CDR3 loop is CASGFSGQETQYF. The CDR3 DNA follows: TGTGCTAGTGGTTTCTCCGGGCAAGAGACCCAGTACTTC.

For the CDR3, the DNA is TGCGCCAGCAGCTTGGCAGTTGGTAATAATTCACCCCTCCACTTT. The encoded protein is CASSLAVGNNSPLHF. This chain joins TRBV5-1 and TRBJ1-6; D is uncertain. The CDR3 runs to 15 residues. The germline V gene has CDR1 SGHRS and CDR2 YFSETQ. Trimming took off 0 bases at V and 5 bases at J, with 9 bases between the two ends.

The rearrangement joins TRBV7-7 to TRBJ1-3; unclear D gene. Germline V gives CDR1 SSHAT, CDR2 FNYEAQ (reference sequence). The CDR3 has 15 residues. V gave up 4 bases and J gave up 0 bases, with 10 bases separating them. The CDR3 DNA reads TGTGCCAGCAGCTCGGCAGAGACCTCTGGAAACACCATATATTTT. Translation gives CASSSAETSGNTIYF. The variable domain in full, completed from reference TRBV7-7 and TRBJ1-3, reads GAGVSQSPRYKVTKRGQDVTLRCDPISSHATLYWYQQALGQGPEFLTYFNYEAQPDKSGLPSDRFSAERPEGSISTLTIQRTEQRDSAMYRCASSSAETSGNTIYFGEGSWLTVV.

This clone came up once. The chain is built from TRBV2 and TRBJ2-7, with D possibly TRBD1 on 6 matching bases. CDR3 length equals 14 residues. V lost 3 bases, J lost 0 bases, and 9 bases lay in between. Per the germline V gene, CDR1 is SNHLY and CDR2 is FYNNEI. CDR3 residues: CASSDRGFSYEQYF. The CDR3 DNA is TGTGCCAGCAGTGACAGGGGCTTCTCCTACGAGCAGTACTTC.

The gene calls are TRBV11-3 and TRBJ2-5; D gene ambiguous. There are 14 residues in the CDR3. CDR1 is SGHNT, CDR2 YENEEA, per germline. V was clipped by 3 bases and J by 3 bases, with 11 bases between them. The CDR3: CASSLSLTEETQYF. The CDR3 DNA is TGTGCCAGCAGCTTGAGTCTGACCGAAGAGACCCAGTACTTC.

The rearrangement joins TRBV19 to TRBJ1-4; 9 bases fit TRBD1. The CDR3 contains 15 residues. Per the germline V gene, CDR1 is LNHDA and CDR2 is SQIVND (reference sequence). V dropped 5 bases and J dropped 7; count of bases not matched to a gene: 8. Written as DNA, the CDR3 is TGTGCCAGTAGTCCGAGGGACAGGGTGGTTGAAAAACTGTTTTTT. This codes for CASSPRDRVVEKLFF.

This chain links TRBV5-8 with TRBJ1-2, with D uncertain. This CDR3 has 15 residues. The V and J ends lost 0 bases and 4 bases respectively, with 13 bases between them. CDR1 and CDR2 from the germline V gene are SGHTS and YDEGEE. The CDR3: CASSLAGSASYGYTF. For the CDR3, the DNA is TGTGCCAGCAGCTTGGCCGGATCAGCATCCTATGGCTACACCTTC.

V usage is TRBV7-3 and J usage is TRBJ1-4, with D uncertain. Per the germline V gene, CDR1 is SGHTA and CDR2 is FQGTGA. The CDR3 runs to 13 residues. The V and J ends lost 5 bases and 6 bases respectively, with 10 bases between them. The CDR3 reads CASSPASDEKLFF. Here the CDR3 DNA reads TGTGCCAGCAGCCCGGCCAGCGATGAAAAACTGTTTTTT.

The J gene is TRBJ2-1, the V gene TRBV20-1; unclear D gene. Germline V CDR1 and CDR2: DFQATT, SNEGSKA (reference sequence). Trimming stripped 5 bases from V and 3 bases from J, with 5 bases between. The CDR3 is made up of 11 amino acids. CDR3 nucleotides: TGCAGTGCTGGGGACTACAATGAGCAGTTCTTC. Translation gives CSAGDYNEQFF.

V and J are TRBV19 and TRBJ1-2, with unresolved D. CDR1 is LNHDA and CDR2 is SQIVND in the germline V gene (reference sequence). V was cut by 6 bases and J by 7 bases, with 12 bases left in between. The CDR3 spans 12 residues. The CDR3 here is CASRPGSGGYTF. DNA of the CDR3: TGTGCCAGTAGACCGGGGTCGGGTGGCTACACCTTC.

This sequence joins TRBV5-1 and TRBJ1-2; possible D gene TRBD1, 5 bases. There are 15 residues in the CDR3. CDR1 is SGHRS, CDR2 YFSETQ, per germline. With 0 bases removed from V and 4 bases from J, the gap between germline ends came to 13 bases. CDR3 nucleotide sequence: TGCGCCAGCAGCTTGGACCGACGGGACTTCTATGGCTACACCTTC. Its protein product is CASSLDRRDFYGYTF.

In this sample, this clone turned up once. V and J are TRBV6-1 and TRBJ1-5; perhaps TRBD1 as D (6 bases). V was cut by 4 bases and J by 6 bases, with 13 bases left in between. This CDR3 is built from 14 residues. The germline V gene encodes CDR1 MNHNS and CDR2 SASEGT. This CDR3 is CASSARTATQPQHF. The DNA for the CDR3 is TGTGCCAGCAGTGCACGGACAGCTACTCAGCCCCAGCATTTT.

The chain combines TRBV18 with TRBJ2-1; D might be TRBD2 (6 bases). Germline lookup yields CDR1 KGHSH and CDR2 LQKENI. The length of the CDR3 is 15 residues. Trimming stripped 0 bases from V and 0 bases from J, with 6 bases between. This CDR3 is CASSPPGGSYNEQFF. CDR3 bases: TGTGCCAGCTCACCACCCGGGGGCTCCTACAATGAGCAGTTCTTC.